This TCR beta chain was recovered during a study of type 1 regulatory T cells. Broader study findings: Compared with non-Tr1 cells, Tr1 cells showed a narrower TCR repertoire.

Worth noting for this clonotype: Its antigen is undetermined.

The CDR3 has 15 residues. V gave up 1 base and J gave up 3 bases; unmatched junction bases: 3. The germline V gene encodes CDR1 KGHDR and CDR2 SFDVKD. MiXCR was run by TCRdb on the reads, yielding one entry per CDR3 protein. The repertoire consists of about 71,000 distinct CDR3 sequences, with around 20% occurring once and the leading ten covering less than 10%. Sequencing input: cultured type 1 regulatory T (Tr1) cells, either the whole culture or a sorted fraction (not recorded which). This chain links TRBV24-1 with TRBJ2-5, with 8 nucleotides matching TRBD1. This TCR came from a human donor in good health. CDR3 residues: CATSDFRQGKETQYF. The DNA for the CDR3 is TGTGCCACCAGTGATTTTAGACAGGGGAAAGAGACCCAGTACTTC.